The sequence of this T cell receptor beta chain was determined in a study of T cells after yellow fever vaccination. Study-wide results and caveats: A large majority of primary-vaccination clones showed up again after the booster (roughly 95% CD4, 88% CD8).

The germline gives CDR1 SEHNR, CDR2 FQNEAQ (reference sequence). V lost 2 bases, J lost 8 bases, and 3 bases stayed unmatched. There are 14 residues in the CDR3. Universal primer sites and UMIs were introduced during 5'RACE template-switching synthesis of TCR cDNA. TCRdb re-called the 5' RACE reads through MiXCR, storing one row per CDR3 protein. The table lists 300,000 to 450,000 distinct CDR3 sequences, around 8.1% of them singletons. Regarding this clonotype: The antigen remains undetermined.

Material: PBMCs, obtained roughly 45 days after the first yellow fever vaccination. This TCR was recovered from a man between 18 and 35 years old who received the YFV17D yellow fever vaccine. The rearrangement joins TRBV7-9 to TRBJ2-1, with 10 nucleotides matching TRBD1. The CDR3 nucleotides read TGTGCCAGCAGCTTACCGGGACAGGGGCATGAGCAGTTCTTC. Amino acids: CASSLPGQGHEQFF.